These 13 T cell receptor beta chains came from one sample sequenced in a study of blood T cells in healthy people across ages. Primed by a sample-barcoded 5' primer and a J-beta primer mix, a second PCR proceeded for roughly 7 to 12 cycles. TCRdb re-called the 5' RACE reads through MiXCR, storing one row per CDR3 protein. The repertoire holds about 580,000 distinct CDR3 sequences, less than 60% seen once, with roughly 24% in the top ten. The sequenced sample was blood. The source is a man at least 80 years old in good health.

CDR3 DNA: TGCAGCGTTGATTGGGGGGCAGGGACCGGGGAGCTGTTTTTT. Translated, it gives CSVDWGAGTGELFF. The chain links TRBV29-1 to TRBJ2-2, with D perhaps matching TRBD1 or TRBD2 (6 bases each). The CDR3 consists of 14 residues. V shed 3 bases and J shed 5 bases, with 13 bases lying between them. From germline, CDR1 is SQVTM and CDR2 ANQGSEA.

Only a few counts were recorded for this clonotype. The rearrangement links TRBV20-1 to TRBJ2-3; 10 bases map to TRBD2. The CDR3 is made up of 15 amino acids. In germline, CDR1 is DFQATT, CDR2 SNEGSKA (reference sequence). V was clipped by 6 bases and J by 7 bases; unmatched bases: 13. DNA for the CDR3: TGCAGTGCCGCAGGAGGGCTAGCGGGGGTGAATACGCAGTATTTT. It specifies CSAAGGLAGVNTQYF.

This clonotype appeared a few times. Possible read error: a much larger clone is one base away. This chain joins TRBV6-5 and TRBJ1-5; 7 bases are shared with TRBD1. Per the germline V gene, CDR1 is MNHEY and CDR2 is SVGAGI. The ends lost 0 bases at V and 3 bases at J; junction bases unmatched: 14. This CDR3 contains 19 residues. CDR3 in DNA: TGTGCCAGCAGTTACTCGGGAAGGGGGCGGGGGGTTGACAATCAGCCCCAGCATTTT. It specifies CASSYSGRGRGVDNQPQHF.

This rearrangement joins TRBV6-5 to TRBJ2-6; the D gene is possibly TRBD1 (5 bases). V dropped 0 bases and J dropped 0 bases, with 12 bases sitting between them. CDR1 is MNHEY and CDR2 is SVGAGI in the germline V gene. This CDR3 has 18 amino acids. The CDR3 is CASSYSRGVASGANVLTF. The CDR3 DNA reads TGTGCCAGCAGTTACTCTAGGGGCGTCGCCTCTGGGGCCAACGTCCTGACTTTC.

This clonotype has at least ten counts. The chain employs TRBV6-6 and TRBJ2-1; perhaps D is TRBD1 or TRBD2 (5 bases each). V shed 4 bases and J shed 7 bases, with 11 bases lying between them. The CDR3 has 13 amino acids. CDR1 and CDR2 from the germline V gene are MNHNY and SVGAGI (reference sequence). The CDR3 DNA follows: TGTGCCAGCAGTTTACGGGACCCGAATGAGCAGTTCTTC. Protein product: CASSLRDPNEQFF.

This clonotype was observed a few times. The chain uses TRBV9 and TRBJ1-2; D gene uncertain. Germline CDR1 and CDR2: SGDLS and YYNGEE. The CDR3 loop spans 19 amino acids. V was trimmed by 3 bases and J by 1 base, leaving 25 bases between them. CDR3 sequence reads: CASSGTINPERAINYGYTF. The CDR3 DNA sequence: TGTGCCAGCAGCGGCACTATAAACCCAGAAAGGGCCATTAACTATGGCTACACCTTC.

This clonotype came up a few times. The chain is built from TRBV24-1 and TRBJ2-7, with 7 bases identical to TRBD2. CDR3 size: 19 residues. V lost 3 bases and J lost 4; bases outside the gene matches: 20. The V gene's germline CDR1 is KGHDR and CDR2 SFDVKD. The CDR3 DNA reads TGTGCCACCAGTGATCGGGACCAAGGGCAGCGGGGAGGTCATTACGAGCAGTACTTC. Amino acids: CATSDRDQGQRGGHYEQYF.

The chain recombines TRBV7-9 with TRBJ2-7, with 11 bases aligning to TRBD2. CDR3 length: 17 residues. The J segment lost 3 bases and the V segment lost 0 bases, leaving 7 bases of the junction unmatched. The germline gives CDR1 SEHNR, CDR2 FQNEAQ (reference sequence). The CDR3 DNA is TGTGCCAGCAGCTTAGCGTCACTACTAGCGGGGGACTACGAGCAGTACTTC. It specifies CASSLASLLAGDYEQYF.

In this sample, this clonotype turned up once. This chain uses TRBV5-6 with TRBJ2-5; tentative D call: TRBD2 (6 bases). Trimming left V 1 base short and J 3 bases short, with 10 bases between. In germline, CDR1 is SGHDT, CDR2 YYEEEE. The CDR3 loop spans 14 amino acids. The CDR3 DNA follows: TGTGCCAGCAGCTTGACCACGGGGGAAGAGACCCAGTACTTC. Translation gives CASSLTTGEETQYF. The variable domain in full, completed from reference TRBV5-6 and TRBJ2-5, reads DAGVTQSPTHLIKTRGQQVTLRCSPKSGHDTVSWYQQALGQGPQFIFQYYEEEERQRGNFPDRFSGHQFPNYSSELNVNALLLGDSALYLCASSLTTGEETQYFGPGTRLLVL.

The chain recombines TRBV12-5 with TRBJ1-1; a possible D gene is TRBD1 (5 bases). CDR1 and CDR2 (germline): LGHNT, FRNRAP. The CDR3 consists of 16 residues. Trimming stripped 6 bases from V and 1 base from J, with 18 bases between. The CDR3 nucleotides are TGTGCTAGTGGGCCTACTGAAAGGAGGGGGAACACTGAAGCTTTCTTT. Amino acids: CASGPTERRGNTEAFF.

The chain employs TRBV28 and TRBJ2-1, with 10 bases fitting TRBD2. Trimming cost V 5 bases and J 13 bases; bases outside gene matches: 14. This CDR3 comprises 15 residues. Germline loops: CDR1 MDHEN, CDR2 SYDVKM. For the CDR3, the DNA is TGTGCCAGCAGTCCGGGACTAGCGATTCGGGAGACCCAGTTCTTC. As protein: CASSPGLAIRETQFF.

In this sample, this clonotype turned up once. The chain joins TRBV20-1 to TRBJ2-4, with 15 bases that match TRBD2. Matching the DNA end better, TRBJ2-7 makes the J call doubtful. This CDR3 contains 17 residues. CDR1 DFQATT and CDR2 SNEGSKA come from the germline V gene (reference sequence). The CDR3 reads CSARAKGLAGGSYEQYF. Here the CDR3 DNA reads TGCAGTGCTAGAGCCAAGGGACTAGCGGGAGGTAGCTACGAGCAGTACTTC.

There are a few counts of this clonotype. The chain is built from TRBV20-1 and TRBJ2-7; the match to TRBD1 covers 11 bases. The DNA end is a closer match to TRBJ2-4, so the J assignment may be wrong. The length of the CDR3 is 16 residues. Germline V lookup: CDR1 DFQATT, CDR2 SNEGSKA (reference sequence). The CDR3 loop reads CSARSPGQGGLNIQYF. The CDR3 nucleotides are TGCAGTGCTAGATCGCCGGGACAGGGGGGTCTCAACATTCAGTACTTC.